This TCR beta chain came from a study of T cell responses to AZD1222 COVID-19 vaccine (dated by TCRdb to the early 2020s). With regard to the full study: A total of around 240 trial participants underwent TCR sequencing, of whom nearly 210 received two doses of AZD1222 and some 26 received two doses of the MenACWY control vaccine. Trial participants were enrolled by age into subgroups of 18-55, 56-69 and 70-plus years, and roughly 160, 29 and 62 TCR-sequenced participants, respectively, were included in these subgroups.

The intended sense of this specimen's time point label: about 28 days (+/-7) after the second vaccine dose. AZD1222 recipients with second doses at about 4 weeks or about 12 weeks were pooled, because spike-specific TCR depth and breadth did not differ between schedules. Vaccinee samples came from UK trials COV001 and COV002, including a single-blind randomized controlled phase 2/3 trial of AZD1222 (ChAdOx1 nCoV-19) in healthy adults. For TCRbeta chain sequencing, PBMC samples from trial participants were taken at day 0 and at day 28 after the second dose. The CDR3 regions of human TCRbeta chains were analyzed by immunosequencing. The study's processing was this. TCRs in the repertoires were matched against a reference library of SARS-CoV-2-specific TCRs that had been generated with the MIRA antigen-specificity platform. Breadth meant the fraction of unique TCRs that were SARS-CoV-2-associated, whereas depth meant the fraction of total T cells that were SARS-CoV-2-associated. Each spike-specific TCR was assigned to its reactive spike region and to a CD4 or CD8 class using the MIRA data. Log10-transformed breadth and depth values were compared by one-way ANOVA with Sidak's multiple comparisons tests. TCRdb provides this immuneACCESS table in a form limited to in-frame rearrangements. Some clones are lacking; in checked studies, under half of them reflect an unresolved V gene, and why the rest are absent is not known. D and trimming were read from the DNA, whereas the V and J calls and clone size are those reported in that table. Across this sample there are about 130,000 clones, with 80% to 90% seen only once. The ten largest clones take up around a tenth of the sample.

The CDR3 has 13 amino acids, counting the end cysteine and phenylalanine. The only DNA kept is the CDR3, 39 bases in frame from the first base. At the junction V is shortened by 0 bases and J by 5 bases, with 6 bases in between. The full study reports these points: Epitopes outside the regions mutated in the B.1.351 and B.1.1.7 variants were reportedly recognized by nearly half of the unique spike-specific TCRs. Conclusions about previously exposed vaccinees were limited because only six AZD1222 recipients were SARS-CoV-2 seropositive at baseline. Because no samples from the day 14 peak response were available, repertoires could be characterized only after the peak T cell response. The whole spike protein was spanned by vaccine-associated CD4 TCRs, and dominant responses were seen in regions 160-218 and 743-854. A significant rise in spike-specific TCR breadth and depth was observed after two AZD1222 doses relative to day 0 and relative to MenACWY recipients. In the small 56-69-year group, the increase in depth fell short of significance, most likely because of low power. Participants were mostly white British, with more females than males. The authors suggested clonal diversity may have been underestimated.

Of note for this clone: The specificity of this receptor is unknown. It has no much larger one-base neighbor in the sample; base qualities were not kept.

The sequencing here drew on peripheral blood, taken 28 days after the second AZD1222 dose. The receptor's source is an adult who received the AZD1222 COVID-19 vaccine. In this chain, TRBV12-3 or TRBV12-4 is recombined with TRBJ2-3, with the D gene not clear enough to name. Read as DNA, the sequence is TGTGCCAGCAGTTTAGCTCAGCGAGATACGCAGTATTTT. Its protein reads: CASSLAQRDTQYF.